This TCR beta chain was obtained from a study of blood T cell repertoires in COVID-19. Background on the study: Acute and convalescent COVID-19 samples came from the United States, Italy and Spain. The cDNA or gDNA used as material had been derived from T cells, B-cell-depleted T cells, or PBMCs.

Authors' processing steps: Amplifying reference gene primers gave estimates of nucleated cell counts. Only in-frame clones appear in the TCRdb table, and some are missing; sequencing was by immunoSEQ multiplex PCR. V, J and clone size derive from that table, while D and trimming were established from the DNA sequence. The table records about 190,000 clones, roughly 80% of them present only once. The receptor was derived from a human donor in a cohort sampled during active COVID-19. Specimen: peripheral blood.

The CDR3 is CASSLRQGPSSYGYTF. In DNA form, the CDR3 reads TGCGCCAGCAGCTTAAGACAGGGTCCCTCCTCTTATGGCTACACCTTC. The chain recombines TRBV5-1 with TRBJ1-2; 7 nucleotides match TRBD1. V lost 2 bases, J lost 5 bases, and 12 bases stayed unmatched. The CDR3 extends over 16 amino acids. Germline V CDR1 and CDR2: SGHRS, YFSETQ.